The rows below give T cell receptor beta chains drawn from one sample of a study of cytomegalovirus exposure and HLA in healthy donors. TCRdb's table, derived via immunoSEQ multiplex PCR, lists solely in-frame clones and lacks some. The table has about 150,000 clones, about 75% seen once; the top ten hold approximately 10%. Sequencing was performed on PBMCs. Receptors originate from a man aged 18 to 29 in good health and CMV-seropositive. CDR3s include the opening cysteine and the closing phenylalanine or tryptophan. A D gene is named only where the DNA matches it firmly. Clone size appears in some rows only: once, few, many, or a class for an expanded clone.

J gene	D gene	clone size	V gene	CDR3 protein	CDR3 DNA
TRBJ2-3	NA	NA	TRBV6-6	CASSYIALEGDTQYF	TGTGCCAGCAGTTACATAGCCCTTGAGGGAGATACGCAGTATTTT
TRBJ2-7	NA	once	TRBV18	CASSPPWDSYEQHF	TGTGCCAGCTCACCACCTTGGGACTCCTACGAGCAGCACTTC
TRBJ2-5	NA	NA	TRBV4-1	CASSQGQAAGETQYF	TGCGCCAGCAGCCAAGGGCAAGCGGCGGGAGAGACCCAGTACTTC
TRBJ1-3	NA	NA	TRBV6-1	CARDSSSGNTIYF	TGTGCCAGGGACTCAAGCTCTGGAAACACCATATATTTT
TRBJ2-7	TRBD2	once	TRBV7-2	CASSLLGLAASSYEQYF	TGTGCCAGCAGCTTATTGGGACTAGCAGCCAGCTCCTACGAGCAGTACTTC
TRBJ2-1	TRBD2	NA	TRBV14	CASSQEEGLKQFF	TGTGCCAGCAGCCAAGAAGAGGGACTAAAGCAGTTCTTC
TRBJ1-1	NA	once	TRBV4-1	CASSQESAIDTEAFF	TGCGCCAGCAGCCAAGAGTCGGCTATCGACACGGAAGCTTTCTTT
TRBJ2-1	NA	NA	TRBV5-5	CASSFRENRNEQFF	TGTGCCAGCAGCTTTCGGGAGAATAGGAATGAGCAGTTCTTC
TRBJ1-2	NA	NA	TRBV2	CASNHLGEPQYYPF	TGTGCCAGCAACCATCTCGGGGAACCTCAATACTACCCCTTC
TRBJ2-3	TRBD2	NA	TRBV30	CAWSELAGLTDTQYF	TGTGCCTGGAGTGAACTAGCGGGACTCACAGATACGCAGTATTTT
TRBJ2-7	TRBD2	NA	TRBV6-5	CASTLTSGPSYEQYF	TGTGCCAGCACTTTGACTAGCGGCCCCTCCTACGAGCAGTACTTC
TRBJ2-5	TRBD2	NA	TRBV7-6	CASSLVGGGTQYF	TGTGCCAGCAGCTTAGTAGGCGGGGGGACCCAGTACTTC
TRBJ2-2	TRBD2	NA	TRBV7-9	CATITNTGTSGIRGGELFF	TGTGCCACCATAACCAACACCGGGACTAGCGGGATACGTGGCGGGGAGCTGTTTTTT
TRBJ1-2	NA	NA	TRBV11-2	CASSFRTAGYTF	TGTGCCAGCAGCTTCCGGACTGCTGGCTACACCTTC
TRBJ2-1	NA	NA	TRBV7-3	CASSPQGGSYNEQFF	TGTGCCAGCAGCCCGCAAGGGGGTTCCTACAATGAGCAGTTCTTC
TRBJ2-1	TRBD2	NA	TRBV27	CASNGPSGSNEQFF	TGTGCCAGCAATGGGCCTAGCGGGAGCAATGAGCAGTTCTTC
TRBJ2-1	NA	NA	TRBV2	CASSAGLTTPFF	TGTGCCAGCAGTGCAGGGCTTACTACTCCGTTCTTC
TRBJ2-7	TRBD1	NA	TRBV13	CASSPGQGPSREQYF	TGTGCCAGCAGCCCGGGACAGGGGCCCTCTCGCGAGCAGTACTTC
TRBJ2-3	NA	NA	TRBV27	CASSFFLGASTDTQYF	TGTGCCAGCAGTTTCTTTTTGGGAGCTAGCACAGATACGCAGTATTTT
TRBJ2-2	NA	NA	TRBV5-1	CASSIGLQGIAGELFF	TGCGCCAGCAGCATCGGTCTCCAGGGGATTGCCGGGGAGCTGTTTTTT
TRBJ1-2	NA	NA	TRBV7-8	CASSFLAGRDFYGYTF	TGTGCCAGCAGCTTCCTGGCAGGGCGAGACTTCTATGGCTACACCTTC
TRBJ2-2	NA	NA	TRBV4-2	CASSQLPGYPNTGELFF	TGTGCCAGCAGCCAACTACCGGGATACCCGAACACCGGGGAGCTGTTTTTT
TRBJ2-5	TRBD2	NA	TRBV19	CASSTTRGLATETQYF	TGTGCCAGTAGTACGACGCGGGGACTAGCTACGGAGACCCAGTACTTC
TRBJ2-7	TRBD1	NA	TRBV18	CASSSSTGTGNEQYF	TGTGCCAGCTCATCCTCAACGGGGACAGGGAACGAGCAGTACTTC
TRBJ1-1	NA	medium-sized	TRBV19	CASSPVYLNTEAFF	TGTGCCAGTAGTCCCGTCTACTTGAACACTGAAGCTTTCTTT
TRBJ2-1	TRBD2	once	TRBV5-1	CASSLRLAGNEQFF	TGCGCCAGCAGCTTGAGACTAGCGGGAAATGAGCAGTTCTTC
TRBJ1-1	TRBD1	NA	TRBV9	CASSLRQGSTEAFF	TGTGCCAGCAGCCTGAGACAGGGCAGCACTGAAGCTTTCTTT
TRBJ2-3	TRBD2	few	TRBV5-1	CASSSGGPVSTDTQYF	TGCGCCAGCAGCTCGGGAGGCCCCGTTAGCACAGATACGCAGTATTTT
TRBJ1-5	TRBD1	NA	TRBV10-2	CAANTGDGPQHF	TGCGCGGCGAACACAGGGGACGGGCCCCAGCATTTT
TRBJ2-7	TRBD2	NA	TRBV27	CASRWIAGHEQYF	TGTGCCAGCCGGTGGATAGCGGGACACGAGCAGTACTTC
TRBJ2-1	TRBD2	NA	TRBV7-8	CASSLVIAGGSYNEQFF	TGTGCCAGCAGCTTAGTTATAGCGGGAGGTTCCTACAATGAGCAGTTCTTC
TRBJ1-4	TRBD1	NA	TRBV7-2	CASSPGQGTNEKLFF	TGTGCCAGCAGCCCCGGACAGGGGACTAATGAAAAACTGTTTTTT
TRBJ2-1	TRBD1	few	TRBV5-8	CASKMTGGNEQFF	TGTGCCAGCAAAATGACAGGGGGCAATGAGCAGTTCTTC
TRBJ2-1	NA	NA	TRBV29-1	CSVGGQWGPLTSTHYNEQFF	TGCAGCGTTGGAGGCCAGTGGGGGCCTCTGACTAGCACACACTACAATGAGCAGTTCTTC
TRBJ2-7	TRBD1	NA	TRBV28	CASGQGGSYEQYF	TGTGCCAGCGGACAGGGCGGTTCCTACGAGCAGTACTTC
TRBJ2-1	NA	few	TRBV7-2	CASSLERGLRNEQFF	TGTGCCAGCAGCTTAGAGAGGGGGTTAAGAAATGAGCAGTTCTTC
TRBJ1-2	NA	few	TRBV29-1	CSVEDIGYGYTF	TGCAGCGTTGAGGACATTGGCTATGGCTACACCTTC
TRBJ2-1	NA	few	TRBV19	CASSIRASSEQFF	TGTGCCAGTAGTATACGAGCTAGCAGTGAGCAGTTCTTC
TRBJ2-7	NA	NA	TRBV27	CASSPRGLRRDEQYF	TGTGCCAGCAGTCCCCGGGGACTCCGTCGAGACGAGCAGTACTTC
TRBJ2-7	TRBD2	once	TRBV2	CATTLRLAGAREQYF	TGTGCCACCACACTTAGACTAGCGGGAGCGAGAGAGCAGTACTTC
TRBJ2-1	TRBD2	few	TRBV30	CAWSLAGGLYNEQFF	TGTGCCTGGAGTCTAGCGGGAGGTCTCTACAATGAGCAGTTCTTC
TRBJ2-7	TRBD1	few	TRBV6-1	CASSERSGGTYEQYF	TGTGCCAGCAGTGAACGGTCAGGGGGAACCTACGAGCAGTACTTC
TRBJ2-7	NA	NA	TRBV6-5	CASNPSGGRSYEQYF	TGTGCCAGCAACCCCTCTGGCGGGCGCTCCTACGAGCAGTACTTC
TRBJ2-3	NA	NA	TRBV7-9	CASRYTDTQYF	TGTGCCAGCAGGTACACAGATACGCAGTATTTT
TRBJ1-1	NA	NA	TRBV18	CASSRNTGMNTEAFF	TGTGCCAGCTCACGGAATACAGGGATGAACACTGAAGCTTTCTTT
TRBJ1-5	NA	NA	TRBV28	CASSLPGPYSNQPQHF	TGTGCCAGCAGTTTGCCAGGGCCCTATAGCAATCAGCCCCAGCATTTT
TRBJ2-2	NA	once	TRBV19	CASSAAGELFF	TGTGCCAGTAGTGCGGCCGGGGAGCTGTTTTTT
TRBJ1-4	NA	NA	TRBV15	CATSGIQGHNEKLFF	TGTGCCACCAGCGGAATCCAGGGACATAATGAAAAACTGTTTTTT
TRBJ2-7	TRBD2	NA	TRBV28	CASSGTTPSYEQYF	TGTGCCAGCAGTGGGACTACCCCTTCCTACGAGCAGTACTTC
TRBJ2-1	NA	NA	TRBV25-1	CASSRDGGGDEQFF	TGTGCCAGCAGTCGGGATGGGGGGGGCGATGAGCAGTTCTTC
TRBJ1-6	NA	NA	TRBV5-1	CASSLFTSNNSPLHF	TGCGCCAGCAGCTTGTTCACAAGTAATAATTCACCCCTCCACTTT
TRBJ1-4	NA	few	TRBV4-1	CASSQDPGRDNEKLFF	TGCGCCAGCAGCCAAGATCCAGGGCGGGATAATGAAAAACTGTTTTTT
TRBJ2-1	TRBD2	NA	TRBV10-3	CAISRTSGNLYNEQFF	TGTGCCATCAGCAGGACTAGCGGGAACTTGTACAATGAGCAGTTCTTC
TRBJ2-1	NA	NA	TRBV9	CASSVGGTGPSTREQFF	TGTGCCAGCAGCGTGGGGGGGACAGGTCCATCCACGAGGGAGCAGTTCTTC
TRBJ2-1	TRBD2	NA	TRBV10-1	CASSDLAGVDNEQFF	TGCGCCAGCAGTGATTTAGCGGGAGTGGACAATGAGCAGTTCTTC
TRBJ2-2	TRBD1	NA	TRBV28	CASHRQGGNTGELFF	TGTGCCAGCCACCGACAGGGCGGGAACACCGGGGAGCTGTTTTTT
TRBJ2-5	TRBD1	NA	TRBV7-9	CASSPKKGTGPETQYF	TGTGCCAGCAGCCCCAAGAAGGGGACAGGGCCAGAGACCCAGTACTTC